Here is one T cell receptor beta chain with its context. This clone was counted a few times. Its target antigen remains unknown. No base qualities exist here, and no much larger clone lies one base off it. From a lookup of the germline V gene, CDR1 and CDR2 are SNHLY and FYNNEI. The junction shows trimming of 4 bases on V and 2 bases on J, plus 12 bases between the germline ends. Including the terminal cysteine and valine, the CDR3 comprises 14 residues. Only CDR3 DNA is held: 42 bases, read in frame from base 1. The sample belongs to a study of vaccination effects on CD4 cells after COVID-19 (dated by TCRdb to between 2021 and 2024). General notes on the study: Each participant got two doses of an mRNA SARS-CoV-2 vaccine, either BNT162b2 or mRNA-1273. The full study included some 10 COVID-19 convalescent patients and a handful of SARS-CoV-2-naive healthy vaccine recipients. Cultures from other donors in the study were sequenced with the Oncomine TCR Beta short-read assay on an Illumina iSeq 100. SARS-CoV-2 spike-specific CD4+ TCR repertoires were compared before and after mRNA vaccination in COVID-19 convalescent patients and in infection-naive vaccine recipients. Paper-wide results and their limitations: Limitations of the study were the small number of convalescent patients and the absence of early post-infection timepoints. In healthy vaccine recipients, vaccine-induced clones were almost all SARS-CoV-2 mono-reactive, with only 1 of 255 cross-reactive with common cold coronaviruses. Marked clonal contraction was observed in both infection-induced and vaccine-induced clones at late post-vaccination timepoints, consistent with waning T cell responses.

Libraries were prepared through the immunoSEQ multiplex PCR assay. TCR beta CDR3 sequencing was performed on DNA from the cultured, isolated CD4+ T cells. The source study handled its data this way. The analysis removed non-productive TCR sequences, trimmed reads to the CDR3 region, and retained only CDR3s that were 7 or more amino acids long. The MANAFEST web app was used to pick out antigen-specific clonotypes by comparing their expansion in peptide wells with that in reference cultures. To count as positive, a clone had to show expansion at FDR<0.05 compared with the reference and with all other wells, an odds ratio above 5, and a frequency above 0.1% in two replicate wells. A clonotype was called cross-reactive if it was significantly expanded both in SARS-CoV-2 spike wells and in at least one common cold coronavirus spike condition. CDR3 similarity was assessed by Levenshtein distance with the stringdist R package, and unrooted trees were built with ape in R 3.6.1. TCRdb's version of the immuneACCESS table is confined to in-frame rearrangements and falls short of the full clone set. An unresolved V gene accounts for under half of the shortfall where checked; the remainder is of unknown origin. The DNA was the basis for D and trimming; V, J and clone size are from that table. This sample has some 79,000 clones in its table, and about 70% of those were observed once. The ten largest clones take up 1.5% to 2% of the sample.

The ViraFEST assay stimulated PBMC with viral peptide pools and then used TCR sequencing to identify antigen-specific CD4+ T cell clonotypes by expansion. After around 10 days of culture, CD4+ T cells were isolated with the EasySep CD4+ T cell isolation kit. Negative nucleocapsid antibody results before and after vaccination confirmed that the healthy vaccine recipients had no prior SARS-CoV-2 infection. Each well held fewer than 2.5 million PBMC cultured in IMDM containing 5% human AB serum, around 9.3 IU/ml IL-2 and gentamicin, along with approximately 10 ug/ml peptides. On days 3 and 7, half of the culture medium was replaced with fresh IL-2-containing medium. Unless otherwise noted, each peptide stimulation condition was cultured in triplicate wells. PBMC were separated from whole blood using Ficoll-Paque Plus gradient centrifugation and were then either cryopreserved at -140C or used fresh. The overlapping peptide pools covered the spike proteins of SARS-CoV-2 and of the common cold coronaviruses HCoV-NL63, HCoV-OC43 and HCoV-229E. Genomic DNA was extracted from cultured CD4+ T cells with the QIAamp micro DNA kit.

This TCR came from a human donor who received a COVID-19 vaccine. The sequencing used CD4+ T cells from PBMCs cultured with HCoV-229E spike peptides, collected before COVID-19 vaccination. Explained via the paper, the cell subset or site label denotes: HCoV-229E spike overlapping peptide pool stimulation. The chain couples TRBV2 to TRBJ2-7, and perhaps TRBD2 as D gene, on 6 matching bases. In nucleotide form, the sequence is TGTGCCAGCAGTGTAGCGGAGAGCCCCTACGAGCAGTACGTC. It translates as CASSVAESPYEQYV.